The clone carrying this T cell receptor (beta chain) has just a few counts. The antigen remains undetermined. The authors ran a second PCR of 7 to 11 cycles using a sample-barcoded 5' primer and a J-beta primer mix. Every molecule of cDNA carried a tag from a template-switch adaptor with 12 random nucleotides. MiXCR was run by TCRdb on the 5' RACE reads, yielding one entry per CDR3 protein. The sample yields about 800,000 distinct CDR3 sequences, about 25% seen once. The data originate from a study of blood T cells in healthy people across ages. Study results and limitations: Diversity estimates drawn from one million T cells were deemed underestimates.

This CDR3 has 16 residues. Germline CDR1 SGHKS, CDR2 YYEKEE (reference sequence). This sample was also put to use in a study of T cells of mothers and their children.

The source material was blood. The clonotype comes from a boy aged 5-17 years in good health. The J gene is TRBJ2-5, the V gene TRBV5-5; 13 nucleotides align to TRBD2. Judging by the DNA end, TRBJ2-1 fits better; the J call may be wrong. The CDR3 nucleotides read TGTGCCAGCAGCTTGCGGACTAGCGGGAGTAAGGATGAGCAGTTCTTC. This encodes CASSLRTSGSKDEQFF.